The 10 T cell receptor beta chains in this list originate from one sample, sequenced in a study of identical twins. TCRdb reprocessed the 5' RACE reads via MiXCR and lists one record per CDR3 protein. This table has around 690,000 distinct CDR3 sequences, around 20% appearing once. This sample was shared with a second study, whose subject was T cells expressing NK-cell markers.

Source material: PBMCs. The receptors derive from a woman between 18 and 29 years old in good health.

J is TRBJ2-1 and V is TRBV12-3 or TRBV12-4; weak D call: TRBD1 (6 bases). The V gene lost 8 bases and the J gene lost 0 bases, with 14 bases spanning the gap. This CDR3 region has 15 residues. CDR3 bases: TGTGCCAGCTATTCTCGAGGGGGCTCCTACAATGAGCAGTTCTTC. This encodes CASYSRGGSYNEQFF.

This clonotype was seen only a few times. V gene TRBV6-1 combines with J gene TRBJ1-5, with D unresolved. The V end lost 5 bases, the J end lost 7 bases, and 12 bases lay between the germline ends. This CDR3 is built from 13 residues. Per the germline V gene, CDR1 is MNHNS and CDR2 is SASEGT. The CDR3 region has the DNA TGTGCCAGCAGTCCCGACGGGAGGCAGCCCCAGCATTTT. Translation gives CASSPDGRQPQHF.

This clonotype was counted only a few times. This chain uses TRBV7-9 with TRBJ1-2, with a tentative D call TRBD1 (6 bases). The CDR3 consists of 17 residues. The V gene's germline CDR1 is SEHNR and CDR2 FQNEAQ (reference sequence). V was trimmed by 5 bases and J by 3 bases, leaving 22 bases between them. CDR3 protein: CASSTPGLTGRDYGYTF. The CDR3 nucleotides read TGTGCCAGCAGCACACCAGGGCTGACAGGACGTGACTATGGCTACACCTTC.

The CDR3 loop reads CAIQQGSEQYF. The CDR3 DNA follows: TGCGCCATCCAACAGGGAAGCGAGCAGTACTTC. The chain recombines TRBV10-2 with TRBJ2-7, with TRBD1 as a possible D gene (6 bases). CDR3 length: 11 amino acids. Trimming removed 10 bases at V and 6 bases at J, with 13 bases between. The germline CDR1 and CDR2 sequences are WSHSY and SAAADI.

The chain's CDR3 is CASSFLRRSGRGTDTQYF. CDR3 nucleotides: TGTGCCAGCAGTTTTTTAAGGAGGAGCGGGAGGGGGACAGATACGCAGTATTTT. The rearrangement joins TRBV27 to TRBJ2-3; 10 bases fit TRBD2. Germline V gene data show CDR1 as MNHEY and CDR2 as SMNVEV (reference sequence). With 3 bases clipped from V and 3 bases from J, the junction kept 12 bases outside the gene matches. The CDR3 runs to 18 residues.

V is TRBV29-1 and J is TRBJ1-1, with 8 bases that match TRBD1. CDR3 length: 13 residues. CDR1 is SQVTM, CDR2 ANQGSEA, per germline. V gave up 3 bases and J gave up 4 bases; unmatched junction bases: 4. The CDR3 here is CSVDSGGGTEAFF. CDR3 coding DNA: TGCAGCGTTGACTCAGGGGGCGGCACTGAAGCTTTCTTT.

V gene TRBV5-1 combines with J gene TRBJ2-1; 12 positions agree with TRBD2. The trim removed 4 bases at V and 6 bases at J, leaving 8 bases unmatched. Germline V gene sequence: CDR1 SGHRS, CDR2 YFSETQ. The CDR3 is 16 residues long. CDR3: CASSTGLAGPGNEQFF. The CDR3 bases are TGCGCCAGCAGCACGGGACTAGCGGGCCCTGGCAATGAGCAGTTCTTC. The variable domain in full, completed from reference TRBV5-1 and TRBJ2-1, reads KAGVTQTPRYLIKTRGQQVTLSCSPISGHRSVSWYQQTPGQGLQFLFEYFSETQRNKGNFPGRFSGRQFSNSRSEMNVSTLELGDSALYLCASSTGLAGPGNEQFFGPGTRLTVL.

The chain is built from TRBV3-1 and TRBJ2-1, with 13 bases aligning to TRBD2. V was pared by 1 base and J by 10 bases, with 7 bases of the junction left unmatched. This CDR3 is 16 amino acids long. The germline V gene encodes CDR1 LGHDT and CDR2 YNNKEL (reference sequence). The DNA of the CDR3 is TGTGCCAGCAGCCAAGTGGTCGGACTAGCGGGAGTCGAGCAGTTCTTC. Encoded protein: CASSQVVGLAGVEQFF.

The J gene is TRBJ1-1, the V gene TRBV9; D is undetermined. V was cut by 1 base and J by 4 bases, with 8 bases left in between. Per the germline V gene, CDR1 is SGDLS and CDR2 is YYNGEE. This CDR3 region has 13 residues. The CDR3 DNA reads as TGTGCCAGCAGCGTATCCCCGGGCACTGAAGCTTTCTTT. This sequence encodes CASSVSPGTEAFF.

This clonotype was observed a few times. V gene TRBV5-1 combines with J gene TRBJ1-1, with TRBD1 matching over 7 bases. This CDR3 comprises 15 residues. Germline lookup yields CDR1 SGHRS and CDR2 YFSETQ. The V gene end was trimmed by 5 bases and the J gene end by 1 base; junction bases not matched to a gene: 8. Here the CDR3 DNA reads TGCGCCAGCAGTCGGGGTGGGACAGAGAACACTGAAGCTTTCTTT. It is translated as CASSRGGTENTEAFF.